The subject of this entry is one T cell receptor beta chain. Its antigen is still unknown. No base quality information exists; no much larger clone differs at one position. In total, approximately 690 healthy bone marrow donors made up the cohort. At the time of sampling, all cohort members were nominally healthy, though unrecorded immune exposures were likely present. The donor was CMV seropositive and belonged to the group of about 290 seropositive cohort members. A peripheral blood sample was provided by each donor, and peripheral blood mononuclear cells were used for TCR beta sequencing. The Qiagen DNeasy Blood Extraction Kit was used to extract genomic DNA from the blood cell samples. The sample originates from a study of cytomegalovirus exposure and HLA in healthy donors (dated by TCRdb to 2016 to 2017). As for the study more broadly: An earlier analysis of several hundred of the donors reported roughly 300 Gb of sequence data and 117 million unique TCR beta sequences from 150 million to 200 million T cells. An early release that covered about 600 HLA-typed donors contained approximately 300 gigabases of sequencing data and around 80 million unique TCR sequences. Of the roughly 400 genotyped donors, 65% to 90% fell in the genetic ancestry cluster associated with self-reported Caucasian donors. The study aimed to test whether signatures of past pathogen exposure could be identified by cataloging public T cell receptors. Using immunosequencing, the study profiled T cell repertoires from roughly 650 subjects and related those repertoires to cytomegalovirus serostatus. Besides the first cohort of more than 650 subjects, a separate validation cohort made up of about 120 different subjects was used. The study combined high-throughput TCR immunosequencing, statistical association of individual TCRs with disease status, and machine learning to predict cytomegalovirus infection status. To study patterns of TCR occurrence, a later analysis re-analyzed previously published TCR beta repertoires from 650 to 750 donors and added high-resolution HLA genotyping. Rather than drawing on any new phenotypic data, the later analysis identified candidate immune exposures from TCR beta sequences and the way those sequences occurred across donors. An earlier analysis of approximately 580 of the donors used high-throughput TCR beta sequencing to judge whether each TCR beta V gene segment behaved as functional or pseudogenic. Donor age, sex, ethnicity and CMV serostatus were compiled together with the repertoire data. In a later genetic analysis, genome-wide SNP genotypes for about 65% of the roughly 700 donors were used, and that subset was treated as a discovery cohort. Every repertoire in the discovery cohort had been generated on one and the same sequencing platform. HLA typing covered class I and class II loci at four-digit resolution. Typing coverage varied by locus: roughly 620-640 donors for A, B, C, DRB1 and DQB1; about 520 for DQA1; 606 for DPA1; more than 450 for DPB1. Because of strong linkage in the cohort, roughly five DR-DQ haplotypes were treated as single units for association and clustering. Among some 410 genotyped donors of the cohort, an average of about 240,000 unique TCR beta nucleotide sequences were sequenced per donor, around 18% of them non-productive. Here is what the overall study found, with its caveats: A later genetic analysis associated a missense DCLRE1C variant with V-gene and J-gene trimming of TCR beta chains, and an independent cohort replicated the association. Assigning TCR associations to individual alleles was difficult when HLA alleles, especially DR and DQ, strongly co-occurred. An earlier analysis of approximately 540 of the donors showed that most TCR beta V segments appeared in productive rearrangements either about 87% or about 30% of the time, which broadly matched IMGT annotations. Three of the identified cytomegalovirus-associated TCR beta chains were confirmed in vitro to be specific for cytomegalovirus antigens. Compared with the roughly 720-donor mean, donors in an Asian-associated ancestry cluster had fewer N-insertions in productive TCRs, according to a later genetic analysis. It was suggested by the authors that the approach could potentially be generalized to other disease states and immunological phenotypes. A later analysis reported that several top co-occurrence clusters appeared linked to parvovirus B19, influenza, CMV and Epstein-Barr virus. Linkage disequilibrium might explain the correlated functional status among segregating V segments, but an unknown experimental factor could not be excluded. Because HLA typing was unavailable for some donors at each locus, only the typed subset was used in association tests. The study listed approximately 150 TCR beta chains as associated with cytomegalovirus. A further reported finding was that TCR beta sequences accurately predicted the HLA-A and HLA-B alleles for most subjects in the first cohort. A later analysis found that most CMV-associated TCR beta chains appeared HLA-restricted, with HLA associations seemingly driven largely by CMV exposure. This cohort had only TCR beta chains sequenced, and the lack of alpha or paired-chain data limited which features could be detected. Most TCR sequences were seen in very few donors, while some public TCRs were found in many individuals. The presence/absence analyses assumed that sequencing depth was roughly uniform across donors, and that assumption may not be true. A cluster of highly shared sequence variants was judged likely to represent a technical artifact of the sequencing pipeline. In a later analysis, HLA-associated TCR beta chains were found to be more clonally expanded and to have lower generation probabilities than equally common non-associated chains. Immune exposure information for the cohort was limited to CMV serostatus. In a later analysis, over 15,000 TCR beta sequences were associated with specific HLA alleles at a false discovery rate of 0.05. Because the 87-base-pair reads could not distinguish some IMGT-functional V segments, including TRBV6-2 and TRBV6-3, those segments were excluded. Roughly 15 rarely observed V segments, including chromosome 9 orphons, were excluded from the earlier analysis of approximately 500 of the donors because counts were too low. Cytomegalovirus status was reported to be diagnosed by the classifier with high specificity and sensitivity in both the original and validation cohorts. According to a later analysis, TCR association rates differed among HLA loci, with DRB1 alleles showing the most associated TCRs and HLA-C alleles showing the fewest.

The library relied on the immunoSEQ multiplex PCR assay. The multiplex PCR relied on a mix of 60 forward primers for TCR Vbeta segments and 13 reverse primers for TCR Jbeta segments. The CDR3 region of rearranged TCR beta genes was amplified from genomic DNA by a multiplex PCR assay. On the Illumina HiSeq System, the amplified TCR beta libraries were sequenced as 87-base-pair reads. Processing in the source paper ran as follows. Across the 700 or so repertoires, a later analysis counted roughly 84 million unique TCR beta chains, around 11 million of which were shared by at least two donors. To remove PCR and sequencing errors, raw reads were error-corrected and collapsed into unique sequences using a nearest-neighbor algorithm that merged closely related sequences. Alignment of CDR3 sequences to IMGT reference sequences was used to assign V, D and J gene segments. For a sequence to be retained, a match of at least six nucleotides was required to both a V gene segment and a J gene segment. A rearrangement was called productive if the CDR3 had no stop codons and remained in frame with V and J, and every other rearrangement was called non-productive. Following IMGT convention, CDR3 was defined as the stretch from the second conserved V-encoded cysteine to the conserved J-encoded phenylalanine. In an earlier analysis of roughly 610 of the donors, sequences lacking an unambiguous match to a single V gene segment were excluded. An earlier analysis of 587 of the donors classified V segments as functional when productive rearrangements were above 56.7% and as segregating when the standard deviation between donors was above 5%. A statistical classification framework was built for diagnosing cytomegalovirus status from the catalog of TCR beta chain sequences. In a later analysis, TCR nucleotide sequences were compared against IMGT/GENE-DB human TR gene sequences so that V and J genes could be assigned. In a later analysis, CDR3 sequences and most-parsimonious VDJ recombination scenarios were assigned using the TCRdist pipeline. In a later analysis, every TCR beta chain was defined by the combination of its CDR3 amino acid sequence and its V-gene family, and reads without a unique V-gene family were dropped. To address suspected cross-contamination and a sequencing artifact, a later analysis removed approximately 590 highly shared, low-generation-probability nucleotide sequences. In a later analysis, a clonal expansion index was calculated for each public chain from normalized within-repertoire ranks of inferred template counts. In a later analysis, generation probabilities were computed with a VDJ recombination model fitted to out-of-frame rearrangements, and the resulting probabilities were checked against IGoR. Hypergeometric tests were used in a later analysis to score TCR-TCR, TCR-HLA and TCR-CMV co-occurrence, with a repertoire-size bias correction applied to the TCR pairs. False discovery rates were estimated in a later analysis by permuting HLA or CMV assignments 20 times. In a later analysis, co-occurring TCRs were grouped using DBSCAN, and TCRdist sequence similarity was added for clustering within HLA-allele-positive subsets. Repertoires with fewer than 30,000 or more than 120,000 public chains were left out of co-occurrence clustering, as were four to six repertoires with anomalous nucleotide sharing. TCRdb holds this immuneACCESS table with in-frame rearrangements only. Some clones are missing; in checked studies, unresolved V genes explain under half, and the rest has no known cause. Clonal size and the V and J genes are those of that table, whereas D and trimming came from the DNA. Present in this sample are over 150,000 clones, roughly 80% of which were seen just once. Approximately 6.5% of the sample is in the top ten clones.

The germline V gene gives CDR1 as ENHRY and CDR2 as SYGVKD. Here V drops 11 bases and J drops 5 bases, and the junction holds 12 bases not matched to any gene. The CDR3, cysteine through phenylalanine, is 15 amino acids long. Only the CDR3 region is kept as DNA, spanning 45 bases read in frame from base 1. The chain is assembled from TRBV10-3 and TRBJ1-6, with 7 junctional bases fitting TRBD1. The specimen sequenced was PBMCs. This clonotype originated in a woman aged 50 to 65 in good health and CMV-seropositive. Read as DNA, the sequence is TGTGCCTCAAGAGGGACGACAGGGAATAATTCACCCCTCCACTTT. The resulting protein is CASRGTTGNNSPLHF.